The subject of this entry is one TCR beta chain. Its antigen is as yet unknown. Germline V gene data show CDR1 as SGHTA and CDR2 as FQGNSA. V was cut by 1 base and J by 0 bases, with 1 base left in between. The CDR3 loop spans 14 amino acids. The sample is drawn from a study of cytomegalovirus exposure and HLA in healthy donors. Study results and limitations: Cytomegalovirus-associated TCR beta chains were listed, numbering 150 to 200.

Method: immunoSEQ multiplex PCR; TCRdb's copy keeps in-frame clones and lacks some. The data contain about 250,000 clones, less than 90% of them singletons. The sequenced sample was PBMCs. This TCR came from a man aged 18-30 years in good health and CMV-seropositive. This chain connects TRBV7-2 to TRBJ2-6; D unresolved. The CDR3, as DNA: TGTGCCAGCAGCTTAGGCTCTGGGGCCAACGTCCTGACTTTC. Translating gives CASSLGSGANVLTF.